Shown below are 14 T cell receptor beta chains from a single sample sequenced in a study of blood T cell repertoires in COVID-19. The table came from immunoSEQ multiplex PCR; TCRdb's copy has only in-frame clones and leaves some out. The sample includes fewer than 200,000 clones, less than 85% of them seen just once. The sequenced sample consisted of peripheral blood. The receptor set was obtained from a human donor with acute or convalescent COVID-19. The donor label of this sample is uncertain.

This clone occurred a few times. The chain joins TRBV29-1 to TRBJ1-1; no clear D. The CDR3 length is 15 residues. Germline V lookup: CDR1 SQVTM, CDR2 ANQGSEA. Trimming cost V 3 bases and J 1 base, with 15 bases left between them. The CDR3 reads CSVDKWAGSNTEAFF. The CDR3 region has the DNA TGCAGCGTTGATAAGTGGGCGGGTTCGAACACTGAAGCTTTCTTT. The full variable domain, in which reference TRBV29-1 and TRBJ1-1 provide the parts outside the CDR3, is SAVISQKPSRDICQRGTSLTIQCQVDSQVTMMFWYRQQPGQSLTLIATANQGSEATYESGFVIDKFPISRPNLTFSTLTVSNMSPEDSSIYLCSVDKWAGSNTEAFFGQGTRLTVV.

In this sample, this clone turned up once. CDR3 nucleotides: TGTGCCAGCAGGCTAACCGGCGGGGGGCACACCGGGGAGCTGTTTTTT. This sequence encodes CASRLTGGGHTGELFF. The V gene is TRBV7-2, the J gene TRBJ2-2, with TRBD2 identical over 8 bases. CDR1 is SGHTA and CDR2 is FQGNSA in the germline V gene. The CDR3 is 16 amino acids. Trimming at V came to 6 bases and at J to 3 bases, leaving 9 bases not matched to a gene.

J is TRBJ1-2 and V is TRBV11-2; a possible D gene is TRBD1 (5 bases). Trimming shortened V by 4 bases and J by 8 bases, and 23 bases separated the two germline ends. Looked up from germline, CDR1 is SGHAT and CDR2 is FQNNGV. This CDR3 spans 16 amino acids. The CDR3 reads CASSSGAGQAPGGYTF. Here the CDR3 DNA reads TGTGCCAGCAGCTCGGGCGCGGGGCAGGCCCCGGGAGGCTACACCTTC.

The rearrangement uses TRBV6-5 and TRBJ2-7; a weak D match, TRBD2 (6 bases). This CDR3 spans 15 amino acids. The V end was cut by 6 bases, the J end by 0 bases, with 15 bases between. From germline, CDR1 is MNHEY and CDR2 SVGAGI. CDR3 amino acids: CASRTGLSSSYEQYF. The CDR3 DNA is TGTGCCAGCAGAACGGGACTGTCGAGCTCCTACGAGCAGTACTTC.

The chain uses TRBV7-9 and TRBJ2-3; 7 bases are shared with TRBD2. Germline V gene sequence: CDR1 SEHNR, CDR2 FQNEAQ (reference sequence). The V segment lost 5 bases and the J segment 2 bases; nucleotides outside the gene matches: 10. This CDR3 spans 16 amino acids. In DNA, the CDR3 is TGTGCCAGCAGCCCAGACGGGGGGACTGTCACAGATACGCAGTATTTT. Its translation is CASSPDGGTVTDTQYF.

This rearrangement joins TRBV30 to TRBJ1-1; 7 bases are shared with TRBD1. V lost 0 bases to trimming and J lost 10 bases; unmatched junction nucleotides: 14. The germline CDR1 and CDR2 sequences are GTSNPN and SVGIG (reference sequence). The CDR3 extends over 15 amino acids. CDR3 sequence (DNA): TGTGCCTGGAGTGTACATGAGACAGGGAAACCTGGAGCTTTCTTT. It encodes CAWSVHETGKPGAFF.

The rearrangement joins TRBV3-1 (or the pseudogene TRBV3-2) to TRBJ1-3; 8 nucleotides agree with TRBD1. Germline V lookup: CDR1 LGHDT, CDR2 YNNKEL (reference sequence). Trimming took 5 bases from V and 6 from J; bases not matched to a gene: 6. This CDR3 spans 14 amino acids. The CDR3 spells CASSERGQANTIYF. The CDR3 DNA sequence: TGTGCCAGCAGCGAAAGGGGACAGGCAAACACCATATATTTT.

This chain uses TRBV2 with TRBJ2-3, with 9 bases fitting TRBD2. V was clipped by 3 bases and J by 6 bases; unmatched bases: 13. From germline, CDR1 is SNHLY and CDR2 FYNNEI. The CDR3 consists of 17 residues. The CDR3 spells CASSDLGGGGVRDTQYF. For the CDR3, the DNA is TGTGCCAGCAGTGATTTGGGCGGCGGGGGGGTCCGGGATACGCAGTATTTT.

J is TRBJ2-7 and V is TRBV7-6, with 8 positions matching TRBD2. From germline, CDR1 is SGHVS and CDR2 FNYEAQ. Trimming cost V 5 bases and J 0 bases; bases outside gene matches: 6. This CDR3 has 15 residues. CDR3 residues: CASSQFSGASYEQYF. CDR3 sequence (DNA): TGTGCCAGCAGCCAATTTAGCGGGGCCTCCTACGAGCAGTACTTC.

V and J are TRBV5-5 and TRBJ2-5; the D gene is possibly TRBD1 (6 bases). V gave up 4 bases and J gave up 4 bases, with 14 bases separating them. In germline, CDR1 is SGHKS, CDR2 YYEKEE (reference sequence). The CDR3 covers 14 residues. In DNA, the CDR3 is TGTGCCAGCAGCCGGAAACAGGGTGGAGAGACCCAGTACTTC. Its protein is CASSRKQGGETQYF.

A note on this clone: Likely a read error: the CDR3 ends without its conserved phenylalanine or tryptophan. The chain is built from TRBV3-1 (or the pseudogene TRBV3-2) and TRBJ2-6, with TRBD1 matching over 10 bases. V trimming: 6 bases; J trimming: 2 bases; junction bases outside the gene matches: 7. The CDR3 extends over 17 amino acids. Germline-derived CDR1 and CDR2 are LGHDT and YNNKEL (reference sequence). The CDR3 DNA is TGTGCCAGCAGTCGCCGGACAGGGGGTGCTGGGGCCAACGTCCTGACTTCC. Translating it yields CASSRRTGGAGANVLTS.

The CDR3 bases are TGTGCCAGCAAATCCAGGGGACCCTACGAGCAGTACTTC. This sequence encodes CASKSRGPYEQYF. V gene TRBV28 combines with J gene TRBJ2-7, with a tentative D call TRBD1 (6 bases). CDR1 is MDHEN, CDR2 SYDVKM, per germline. The CDR3 is 13 amino acids. V was cut by 7 bases and J by 2 bases, with 12 bases left in between.

The chain carries TRBV6-5 and TRBJ2-2, with 8 bases identical to TRBD2. V lost 6 bases to trimming and J lost 9 bases; unmatched junction nucleotides: 12. Germline V gene sequence: CDR1 MNHEY, CDR2 SVGAGI. The CDR3 is 15 residues long. The CDR3, as DNA: TGTGCCAGCAGGTCGGCACCCGGGGGGGGCCGGGAGCTGTTTTTT. This codes for CASRSAPGGGRELFF.

A remark on this clone: Other nucleotide sequences in the sample specify the same CDR3. The chain links TRBV19 to TRBJ1-6; weak D call: TRBD1 (6 bases). Trimming removed 3 bases from V and 5 bases from J, with 11 bases in between. Germline lookup yields CDR1 LNHDA and CDR2 SQIVND (reference sequence). The CDR3 is 15 residues long. The CDR3 is CASSIRTVNNSPLHF. The CDR3 region has the DNA TGTGCCAGTAGTATCCGGACAGTCAATAATTCACCCCTCCACTTT.